The sequence of this T cell receptor beta chain was determined in a study of shared clonotypes between healthy human individuals. CD45RO-negative, CCR7-positively selected cells formed the naive CD8 fraction, excluding terminally differentiated effector memory CD45RA+ cells. Assay: immunoSEQ multiplex PCR; the TCRdb copy retains only in-frame clones and omits some. This sample has around 560,000 clones, with roughly 95% found just once. From germline, CDR1 is MDHEN and CDR2 SYDVKM. V lost 7 bases to trimming and J lost 5 bases, with 21 bases between them. This CDR3 contains 16 residues. The chain links TRBV28 to TRBJ2-4, with D perhaps matching TRBD2 (6 bases). The sequenced sample consisted of naive CD8+ T cells sorted from blood. The receptor was isolated from a woman aged 25-40 years in good health. CDR3 sequence (DNA): TGTGCCAGCAAGGGGAGGACCCATCCACGTCAAAACATTCAGTACTTC. Protein product: CASKGRTHPRQNIQYF.